These 9 T cell receptor beta chains share one sample of origin, sequenced in a study of shared clonotypes between healthy human individuals. Using immunoSEQ multiplex PCR, the repertoire was profiled, and TCRdb retains in-frame clones only, with some absent. The sample yields under 200,000 clones, over 85% seen once. The sequenced sample consisted of naive CD4+ T cells sorted from blood. Subset defined: CD45RA+ positively selected. These receptors originate from a woman aged 25 to 39 in good health.

The chain carries TRBV4-1 and TRBJ2-7; TRBD1 might be the D (6 bases). Trimming removed 0 bases from V and 1 base from J, with 7 bases in between. This CDR3 region has 14 residues. The germline V gene encodes CDR1 MGHRA and CDR2 YSYEKL. The CDR3 here is CASSQEQGSYEQYF. In nucleotides, the CDR3 is TGCGCCAGCAGCCAAGAACAGGGTTCCTACGAGCAGTACTTC.

The rearrangement uses TRBV30 and TRBJ2-1; D might be TRBD1 or TRBD2, each matching 5 bases. The CDR3 is made up of 14 amino acids. Between the trimmed V and J ends, which lost 2 bases and 7 bases, there was a span of 15 bases. Germline CDR1 is GTSNPN and CDR2 is SVGIG (reference sequence). The CDR3 region is CAWSPNMRGNEQFF. The CDR3 coding sequence is TGTGCCTGGAGTCCCAATATGAGGGGTAATGAGCAGTTCTTC.

On this clone itself: The sample has other DNA sequences that encode this CDR3 too. V is TRBV19 and J is TRBJ2-1; 14 bases fit TRBD2. The CDR3 consists of 16 residues. Per germline, CDR1 LNHDA and CDR2 SQIVND (reference sequence). V was pared by 2 bases and J by 7 bases, with 4 bases of the junction left unmatched. The CDR3 DNA reads TGTGCCAGTAGTATATCCGGGACTAGCGGGAGAAATGAGCAGTTCTTC. It specifies CASSISGTSGRNEQFF.

The chain carries TRBV19 and TRBJ1-5; D is unclear. V shed 1 base and J shed 0 bases, with 7 bases lying between them. Germline CDR1 reads LNHDA; CDR2 reads SQIVND (reference sequence). The CDR3 is 15 residues long. The CDR3 loop is CASSIVPSSNQPQHF. The CDR3 region has the DNA TGTGCCAGTAGTATAGTTCCATCTAGCAATCAGCCCCAGCATTTT.

The rearrangement uses TRBV10-3 and TRBJ2-7; TRBD2 matches 9 bases. CDR1 and CDR2 from the germline V gene are ENHRY and SYGVKD. This CDR3 region has 17 residues. Trimming removed 2 bases from V and 0 bases from J; junction bases left unmatched: 8. CDR3 sequence reads: CAISEGSGRPSSYEQYF. The DNA for the CDR3 is TGTGCCATCAGTGAGGGGAGCGGGAGGCCGAGCTCCTACGAGCAGTACTTC.

This chain uses TRBV28 with TRBJ2-5, with TRBD2 matching over 7 bases. The J call may be in error: the DNA end matches TRBJ2-7 better. This CDR3 is built from 12 residues. Germline V gives CDR1 MDHEN, CDR2 SYDVKM. CDR3 in DNA: TGTGCCAGCAGCGGGACTAACTACGAGCAGTACTTC. This translates into CASSGTNYEQYF.

V usage is TRBV14 and J usage is TRBJ1-1, with D possibly matching TRBD1 (5 bases). Trimming cost V 1 base and J 4 bases, with 10 bases left between them. This CDR3 comprises 14 residues. Germline CDR1 is SGHDN and CDR2 is FVKESK. CDR3 sequence: CASSQVQGPTEAFF. The CDR3 DNA reads TGTGCCAGCAGCCAAGTTCAGGGTCCCACTGAAGCTTTCTTT.

The chain couples TRBV15 to TRBJ1-1; possible D gene TRBD1, 6 bases. V was clipped by 0 bases and J by 4 bases, with 12 bases between them. CDR3 size: 15 residues. CDR1 LNHNV and CDR2 YYDKDF come from the germline V gene (reference sequence). Here the CDR3 DNA reads TGTGCCACCAGCAGAGATCTACAGGGACCCACTGAAGCTTTCTTT. Residues: CATSRDLQGPTEAFF.

V usage is TRBV10-3 and J usage is TRBJ2-5, with 11 nucleotides matching TRBD2. The CDR3 totals 13 residues. Germline V CDR1 and CDR2: ENHRY, SYGVKD. J lost 11 bases, V lost 3 bases, and 5 bases had no gene match. The CDR3 nucleotides are TGTGCCATCAGTGATCCGACTAGCGGGAAACAGTACTTC. Translated, it gives CAISDPTSGKQYF.